The rows below give T cell receptor beta chains drawn from one sample of a study of T cells after yellow fever vaccination. A single record per CDR3 protein comes from TCRdb applying MiXCR to the 5' RACE reads. The sample lists approximately 510,000 distinct CDR3 sequences; around a fifth were seen once. The sample consisted of PBMCs, taken approximately 22 days after the first yellow fever vaccination. These receptors were taken from a man between 18 and 35 years old who received the YFV17D yellow fever vaccine. The CDR3 runs from the conserved cysteine through the conserved F or W. Fields, in order: J gene, clone size, D gene, V gene, CDR3 protein, CDR3 DNA. A D gene is named only where the DNA matches it firmly. Only some rows state a clone size, as once, few, many or a class for expanded clones.

J: TRBJ2-2
size: few
D: TRBD2
V: TRBV20-1
CDR3: CSARGAGDLTGELFF
DNA: TGCAGTGCTAGAGGGGCGGGGGACCTTACCGGGGAGCTGTTTTTT

J: TRBJ2-2
size: NA
D: NA
V: TRBV6-5
CDR3: CASSYLGETGELFF
DNA: TGTGCCAGCAGTTACCTCGGGGAAACCGGGGAGCTGTTTTTT

J: TRBJ2-3
size: few
D: NA
V: TRBV7-3
CDR3: CASSLPHSDTQYF
DNA: TGTGCCAGCAGCTTACCCCACTCCGATACGCAGTATTTT

J: TRBJ1-1
size: once
D: NA
V: TRBV6-5
CDR3: CASSSPEGTEAFF
DNA: TGTGCCAGCAGTTCGCCGGAGGGAACTGAAGCTTTCTTT

J: TRBJ2-1
size: NA
D: TRBD1
V: TRBV5-1
CDR3: CASRSGTGMNEQFF
DNA: TGCGCCAGCAGGTCCGGGACAGGGATGAATGAGCAGTTCTTC

J: TRBJ2-3
size: NA
D: NA
V: TRBV6-1
CDR3: CASTSGREADTQYF
DNA: TGTGCCAGCACGTCGGGGAGAGAAGCAGATACGCAGTATTTT

J: TRBJ2-1
size: few
D: TRBD1
V: TRBV11-3
CDR3: CASSLGDRGGNEQFF
DNA: TGTGCCAGCAGCTTAGGGGACAGGGGTGGGAATGAGCAGTTCTTC

J: TRBJ2-7
size: NA
D: TRBD1
V: TRBV6-1
CDR3: CASSRDRAMRDEQYF
DNA: TGTGCCAGCAGTCGGGACAGAGCTATGAGGGACGAGCAGTACTTC

J: TRBJ2-3
size: few
D: TRBD2
V: TRBV28
CDR3: CASSVAGTGTDTQYF
DNA: TGTGCCAGTTCTGTAGCGGGGACCGGCACAGATACGCAGTATTTT

J: TRBJ2-7
size: few
D: NA
V: TRBV7-6
CDR3: CASSAYPGTAYEQYF
DNA: TGTGCCAGCAGCGCATATCCGGGGACCGCCTACGAGCAGTACTTC

J: TRBJ1-5
size: NA
D: NA
V: TRBV5-6
CDR3: CASSLSPAPMGQPQHF
DNA: TGTGCCAGCAGCTTGTCCCCGGCCCCAATGGGGCAGCCCCAGCATTTT

J: TRBJ2-1
size: few
D: TRBD2
V: TRBV10-3
CDR3: CAIKWAPAGDNEQFF
DNA: TGTGCCATCAAATGGGCCCCGGCGGGGGACAATGAGCAGTTCTTC

J: TRBJ2-7
size: NA
D: NA
V: TRBV10-1
CDR3: CASRRDSPYEQYF
DNA: TGCGCCAGCAGACGGGACTCCCCCTACGAGCAGTACTTC

J: TRBJ2-3
size: NA
D: NA
V: TRBV5-6
CDR3: CASSLVSASTDTQYF
DNA: TGTGCCAGCAGCTTGGTCTCCGCTAGCACAGATACGCAGTATTTT

J: TRBJ2-3
size: once
D: TRBD2
V: TRBV11-2
CDR3: CASISAAATSGGTDTQYF
DNA: TGTGCCAGCATAAGTGCTGCCGCGACTAGCGGGGGCACAGATACGCAGTATTTT

J: TRBJ2-3
size: NA
D: TRBD1
V: TRBV19
CDR3: CASNEDRGRDTQYF
DNA: TGTGCCAGCAACGAGGACAGGGGGCGAGATACGCAGTATTTT

J: TRBJ2-1
size: NA
D: NA
V: TRBV11-2
CDR3: CASSLSWGSGGYNEQFF
DNA: TGTGCCAGCAGCTTAAGCTGGGGAAGCGGAGGTTACAATGAGCAGTTCTTC

J: TRBJ2-1
size: few
D: TRBD1
V: TRBV7-9
CDR3: CASRSLPRDRDYNEQFF
DNA: TGTGCCAGCAGGTCTCTCCCCCGGGACAGGGATTACAATGAGCAGTTCTTC

J: TRBJ1-1
size: few
D: NA
V: TRBV5-1
CDR3: CASSSNRVFTEAFF
DNA: TGCGCCAGCAGCTCGAACAGGGTTTTCACTGAAGCTTTCTTT

J: TRBJ1-2
size: NA
D: NA
V: TRBV12-5
CDR3: CASGLSRGGYTF
DNA: TGTGCTAGTGGTTTGTCCCGGGGTGGCTACACCTTC

J: TRBJ1-5
size: NA
D: NA
V: TRBV20-1
CDR3: CSAWTRDQPQHF
DNA: TGCAGTGCTTGGACAAGGGATCAGCCCCAGCATTTT

J: TRBJ1-2
size: NA
D: TRBD1
V: TRBV18
CDR3: CASSPNGQGAFNYGYTF
DNA: TGTGCCAGCTCACCTAACGGACAGGGCGCGTTTAACTATGGCTACACCTTC

J: TRBJ2-2
size: NA
D: NA
V: TRBV18
CDR3: CASSRDQGTTGELFF
DNA: TGTGCCAGCTCTCGAGACCAGGGAACGACCGGGGAGCTGTTTTTT

J: TRBJ2-5
size: NA
D: TRBD1
V: TRBV2
CDR3: CASRRDRGPETQYF
DNA: TGTGCCAGCAGGCGGGACAGGGGGCCGGAGACCCAGTACTTC

J: TRBJ1-3
size: once
D: TRBD1
V: TRBV3-1
CDR3: CASCLDRVAGNTIYF
DNA: TGTGCCTCCTGCCTCGACAGGGTGGCCGGAAACACCATATATTTT

J: TRBJ2-1
size: NA
D: TRBD2
V: TRBV4-3
CDR3: CASSQDPGGTPGEQFF
DNA: TGCGCCAGCAGCCAAGATCCCGGGGGGACCCCTGGGGAGCAGTTCTTC

J: TRBJ2-3
size: NA
D: TRBD1
V: TRBV6-1
CDR3: CASSGTGGARGDTQYF
DNA: TGTGCCAGCAGTGGAACAGGGGGCGCCCGAGGGGATACGCAGTATTTT

J: TRBJ2-1
size: NA
D: NA
V: TRBV9
CDR3: CASSVPGSPHEQFF
DNA: TGTGCCAGCAGCGTACCAGGGAGCCCCCATGAGCAGTTCTTC

J: TRBJ2-3
size: NA
D: NA
V: TRBV4-1
CDR3: CASEDRTDTDTQYF
DNA: TGCGCCAGCGAAGATCGAACGGACACAGATACGCAGTATTTT

J: TRBJ1-5
size: few
D: NA
V: TRBV20-1
CDR3: CSARDVAADNQPQHF
DNA: TGCAGTGCTAGAGATGTGGCGGCTGACAATCAGCCCCAGCATTTT

J: TRBJ2-3
size: NA
D: TRBD2
V: TRBV6-4
CDR3: CASSDQPGASGGDTQYF
DNA: TGTGCCAGCAGTGATCAACCGGGGGCTAGCGGGGGAGATACGCAGTATTTT

J: TRBJ1-5
size: NA
D: NA
V: TRBV20-1
CDR3: CSAGSWQPQHF
DNA: TGCAGTGCTGGGTCTTGGCAGCCCCAGCATTTT

J: TRBJ2-1
size: few
D: TRBD2
V: TRBV5-1
CDR3: CASSLAERGGNEQFF
DNA: TGCGCCAGCAGCTTGGCCGAGCGGGGGGGCAATGAGCAGTTCTTC

J: TRBJ2-2
size: NA
D: NA
V: TRBV11-2
CDR3: CASSLWGAAPGELFF
DNA: TGTGCCAGCAGCTTATGGGGGGCAGCCCCCGGGGAGCTGTTTTTT

J: TRBJ2-3
size: few
D: TRBD2
V: TRBV5-4
CDR3: CASSGAGLTDTQYF
DNA: TGTGCCAGCAGCGGGGCGGGACTAACAGATACGCAGTATTTT

J: TRBJ2-5
size: few
D: NA
V: TRBV25-1
CDR3: CASSERLYQETQYF
DNA: TGTGCCAGCAGTGAAAGGCTGTACCAAGAGACCCAGTACTTC

J: TRBJ2-2
size: NA
D: NA
V: TRBV25-1
CDR3: CASSEYGDTGELFF
DNA: TGTGCCAGCAGTGAATATGGGGACACCGGGGAGCTGTTTTTT

J: TRBJ2-2
size: few
D: NA
V: TRBV7-2
CDR3: CASSLGAHTGELFF
DNA: TGTGCCAGCAGCTTAGGGGCTCACACCGGGGAGCTGTTTTTT